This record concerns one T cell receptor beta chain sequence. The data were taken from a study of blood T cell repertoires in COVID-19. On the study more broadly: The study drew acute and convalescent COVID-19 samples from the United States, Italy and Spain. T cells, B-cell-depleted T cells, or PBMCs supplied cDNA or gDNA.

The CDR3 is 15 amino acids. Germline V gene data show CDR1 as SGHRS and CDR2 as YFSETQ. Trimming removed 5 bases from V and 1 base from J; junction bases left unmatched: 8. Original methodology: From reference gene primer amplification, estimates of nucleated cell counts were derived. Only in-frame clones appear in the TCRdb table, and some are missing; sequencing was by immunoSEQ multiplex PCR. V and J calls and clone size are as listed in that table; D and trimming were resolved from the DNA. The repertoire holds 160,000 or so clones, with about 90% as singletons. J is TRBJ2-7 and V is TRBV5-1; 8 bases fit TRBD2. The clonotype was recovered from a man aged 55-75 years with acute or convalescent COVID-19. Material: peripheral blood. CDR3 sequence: CASSYIAGPSYEQYF. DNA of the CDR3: TGCGCCAGCAGTTATATAGCGGGGCCTTCCTACGAGCAGTACTTC. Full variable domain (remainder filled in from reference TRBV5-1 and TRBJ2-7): KAGVTQTPRYLIKTRGQQVTLSCSPISGHRSVSWYQQTPGQGLQFLFEYFSETQRNKGNFPGRFSGRQFSNSRSEMNVSTLELGDSALYLCASSYIAGPSYEQYFGPGTRLTVT.